This TCR beta chain was identified during a study of T cell changes during pregnancy in multiple sclerosis. Profiled with immunoSEQ multiplex PCR; TCRdb holds only in-frame clones, not every one. The sample shows roughly 40,000 clones, about 92% of them seen only once. This clone was counted once. Other nucleotide sequences from this sample produce the same CDR3. CDR3 length: 14 residues. Germline CDR1 LNHDA, CDR2 SQIVND (reference sequence). Deletions cut 1 base from V and 1 base from J, with 8 bases between. The TCR originated in a female donor with multiple sclerosis, enrolled in a pregnancy study. The source was CD8+ T cells from peripheral blood mononuclear cells, collected in the first trimester of pregnancy. The rearrangement joins TRBV19 to TRBJ2-7; D is perhaps TRBD2 (5 bases). CDR3 in amino acids: CASSIGGGSYEQYF. CDR3 nucleotide sequence: TGTGCCAGTAGTATAGGCGGAGGATCCTACGAGCAGTACTTC.